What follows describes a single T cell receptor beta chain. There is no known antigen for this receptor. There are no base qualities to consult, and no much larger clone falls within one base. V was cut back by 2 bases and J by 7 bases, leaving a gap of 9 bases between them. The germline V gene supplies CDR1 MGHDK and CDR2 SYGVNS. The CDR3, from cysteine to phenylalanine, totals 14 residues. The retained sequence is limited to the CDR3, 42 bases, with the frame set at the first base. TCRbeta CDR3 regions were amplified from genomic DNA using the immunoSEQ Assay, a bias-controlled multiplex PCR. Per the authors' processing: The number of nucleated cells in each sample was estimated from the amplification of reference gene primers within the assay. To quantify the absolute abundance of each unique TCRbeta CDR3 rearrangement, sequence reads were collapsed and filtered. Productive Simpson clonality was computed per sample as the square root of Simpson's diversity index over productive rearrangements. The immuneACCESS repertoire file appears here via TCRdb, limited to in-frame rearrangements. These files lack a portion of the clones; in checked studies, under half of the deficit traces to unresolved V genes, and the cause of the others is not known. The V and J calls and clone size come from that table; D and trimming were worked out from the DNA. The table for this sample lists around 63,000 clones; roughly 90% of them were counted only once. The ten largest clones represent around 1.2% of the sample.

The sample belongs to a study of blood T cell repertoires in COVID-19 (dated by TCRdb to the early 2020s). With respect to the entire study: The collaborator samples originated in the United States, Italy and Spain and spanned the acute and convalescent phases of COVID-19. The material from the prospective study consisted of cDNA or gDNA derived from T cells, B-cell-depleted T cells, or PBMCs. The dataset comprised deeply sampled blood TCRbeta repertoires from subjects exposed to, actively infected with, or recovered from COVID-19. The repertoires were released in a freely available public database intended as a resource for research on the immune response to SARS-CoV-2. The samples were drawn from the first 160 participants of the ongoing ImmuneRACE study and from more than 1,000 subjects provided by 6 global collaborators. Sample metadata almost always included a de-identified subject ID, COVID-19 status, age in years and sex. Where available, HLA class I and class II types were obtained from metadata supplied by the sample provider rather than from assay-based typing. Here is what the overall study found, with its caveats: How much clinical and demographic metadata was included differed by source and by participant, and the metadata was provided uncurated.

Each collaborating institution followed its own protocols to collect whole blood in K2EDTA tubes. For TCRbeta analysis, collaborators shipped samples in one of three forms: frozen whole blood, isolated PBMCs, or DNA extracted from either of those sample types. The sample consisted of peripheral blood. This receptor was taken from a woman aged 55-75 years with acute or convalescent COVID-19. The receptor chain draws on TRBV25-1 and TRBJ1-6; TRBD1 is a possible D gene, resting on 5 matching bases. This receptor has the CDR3 CASSEGTSNSPLHF. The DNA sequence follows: TGTGCCAGCAGTGAAGGGACTTCAAATTCACCCCTCCACTTT.